A selection of T cell receptor beta chains follows, all from one sample in a study of shared clonotypes between healthy human individuals. TCRdb's copy holds only in-frame clones and misses some; the assay was immunoSEQ multiplex PCR. The sample holds under 850,000 clones, around 77% seen once. Sample: memory CD4+ T cells sorted from blood. The receptors shown here come from a woman in her thirties in good health. The CDR3 runs from the conserved cysteine through the conserved F or W. D genes are given only for firm matches. The size entry is marked missing in some rows and otherwise reads once, few, many or a size class.

V gene	J gene	clone size	D gene	CDR3 DNA	CDR3 protein
TRBV19	TRBJ2-3	.	TRBD1	TGTGCCAGTAGTATTAGGGGACAGGGCCGCACAGATACGCAGTATTTT	CASSIRGQGRTDTQYF
TRBV6-1	TRBJ1-3	.	TRBD1	TGTGCCAGCGGGGACAGGGGGCCGAACACCATATATTTT	CASGDRGPNTIYF
TRBV2	TRBJ1-5	once	.	TGTGCCAGCAGTGATATGGCCGTGGGCAATCAGCCCCAGCATTTT	CASSDMAVGNQPQHF
TRBV28	TRBJ1-2	.	.	TGTGCCAGCAGTTTAAAGGCAAACTATGGCTACACCTTC	CASSLKANYGYTF
TRBV14	TRBJ2-3	.	TRBD2	TGTGCCAGCAGTCCGCAACTAGCGGCACTCACAGATACGCAGTATTTT	CASSPQLAALTDTQYF
TRBV5-5	TRBJ1-1	.	.	TGTGCCAGCACGCCCCTGAGGGGTTGGACTGAAGCTTTCTTT	CASTPLRGWTEAFF
TRBV5-8	TRBJ2-6	.	.	TGTGCCAGCAGCTCCCGGTCTTCTGGGGCCAACGTCCTGACTTTC	CASSSRSSGANVLTF
TRBV5-6	TRBJ2-1	.	.	TGTGCCAGCAGCTTGTGGCTTACTGAGCAGTTCTTC	CASSLWLTEQFF
TRBV5-1	TRBJ2-3	.	.	TGCGCCAGCAGCATCGGACTGAGCACAGATACGCAGTATTTT	CASSIGLSTDTQYF
TRBV28	TRBJ1-2	.	.	TGTGCCAGCAGACAGATCTATGGCTACACCTTC	CASRQIYGYTF
TRBV5-6	TRBJ2-1	.	.	TGTGCCAGCAGCTTTGGGGGGCGTTTGGATGAGCAGTTCTTC	CASSFGGRLDEQFF
TRBV28	TRBJ2-1	.	TRBD2	TGTGCCAGCAGTGCCGCGAGGGGACTAGCAGTTAGGAATGAGCAGTTCTTC	CASSAARGLAVRNEQFF
TRBV15	TRBJ1-4	once	.	TGTGCCACCAGCAGAGACATCCCGGGGTTGGGATCTAATGAAAAACTGTTTTTT	CATSRDIPGLGSNEKLFF
TRBV29-1	TRBJ1-1	few	TRBD1	TGCAGCGGGGGAAGGGGACAGGGAACTGAAGCTTTCTTT	CSGGRGQGTEAFF
TRBV2	TRBJ2-1	.	.	TGTGCCAGCAGTCGGGACGCCTACAATGAGCAGTTCTTC	CASSRDAYNEQFF
TRBV5-4	TRBJ2-1	.	.	TGTGCCAGCAGCTTGGTTGGGGGATTCGACTCCTACAATGAGCAGTTCTTC	CASSLVGGFDSYNEQFF
TRBV4-1	TRBJ2-1	.	TRBD1	TGCGCCAGCAGCCAAGTCCGGAGACAGGGCACAAATGAGCAGTTCTTC	CASSQVRRQGTNEQFF
TRBV28	TRBJ2-2	.	TRBD2	TGTGCCAGCAGCTTTTCGCCGATAGCGGGAGGGGGGACCGGGGAGCTGTTTTTT	CASSFSPIAGGGTGELFF
TRBV18	TRBJ2-1	.	.	TGTGCCAGCTCACCACCAAGCTCGGCGGCTGCCGGGGGGCAGTTCTTC	CASSPPSSAAAGGQFF
TRBV7-7	TRBJ1-5	many	.	TGTGCCAGCACGCTCCCGGGGGGACGGGCCCAGCCCCAGCATTTT	CASTLPGGRAQPQHF
TRBV7-8	TRBJ1-2	.	.	TGTGCCAGCAGCTCAAGCAGGGTGGGGGGCTACACCTTC	CASSSSRVGGYTF
TRBV27	TRBJ1-1	once	.	TGTGCCAGCAGTTTTGCGGACGACAGGGAAGCTTTCTTT	CASSFADDREAFF
TRBV18	TRBJ1-2	.	.	TGTGCCAGCTCACCAAATGGGATGGGGGCTGGCTACACCTTC	CASSPNGMGAGYTF
TRBV6-5	TRBJ2-7	.	TRBD1	TGTGCCAGCAGTACGGGGACAGCCTACGAGCAGTACTTC	CASSTGTAYEQYF
TRBV6-5	TRBJ2-1	.	TRBD1	TGTGCCAGCAGTTACGAGACAGGGCCCAATGAGCAGTTCTTC	CASSYETGPNEQFF
TRBV11-1	TRBJ1-1	.	.	TGTGCCAGCAGCCAAGACGGGAACACTGAAGCTTTCTTT	CASSQDGNTEAFF
TRBV6-6	TRBJ2-7	.	TRBD1	TGTGCCAGCAGTTCCCTTGGGGGGACAGGGGGCAACGAGCAGTACTTC	CASSSLGGTGGNEQYF
TRBV5-4	TRBJ2-1	.	.	TGTGCCAGCGGGGTGAGTCTCCGTCATGAGCAGTTCTTC	CASGVSLRHEQFF
TRBV15	TRBJ2-5	.	.	TGTGCCACCAGCAGACAGGGTTTAAACCAAGAGACCCAGTACTTC	CATSRQGLNQETQYF
TRBV11-1	TRBJ1-4	.	.	TGTGCCAGCAGCTTCCAGCGGACCGGTGAAAAACTGTTTTTT	CASSFQRTGEKLFF
TRBV9	TRBJ2-1	.	TRBD2	TGTGCCAGCAGCGTAGGGATAGCGGGAGCTGAGCAGTTCTTC	CASSVGIAGAEQFF
TRBV29-1	TRBJ2-6	.	.	TGCAGCGTCCGCTCTGGGGCCAACGTCCTGACTTTC	CSVRSGANVLTF
TRBV10-3	TRBJ1-5	few	.	TGTGCCATCAACAGGGACTTAGATCAGCCCCAGCATTTT	CAINRDLDQPQHF
TRBV4-1	TRBJ1-5	.	.	TGCGCCAGCAGCCAAGACCCCGGGGGTTGGAATCAGCCCCAGCATTTT	CASSQDPGGWNQPQHF
TRBV11-3	TRBJ2-1	.	.	TGTGCCAGCAGCTTAGGAGGCCCGGAAGGGGGGGGCAATGAGCAGTTCTTC	CASSLGGPEGGGNEQFF
TRBV28	TRBJ1-2	.	.	TGTGCCAGCAGTTTCCAGGTGGAAGGCTACACCTTC	CASSFQVEGYTF
TRBV5-1	TRBJ2-1	.	.	TGCGCCAGCAGCTTAGGGCAGGGCTCGGTGGATGAGCAGTTCTTC	CASSLGQGSVDEQFF
TRBV5-1	TRBJ2-5	once	.	TGCGCCAGCAGCTTGCTAACCGGACAAGAGACCCAGTACTTC	CASSLLTGQETQYF
TRBV27	TRBJ2-7	.	.	TGTGCCAGCGCCCGCAGATTTGGGGATTACGAGCAGTACTTC	CASARRFGDYEQYF
TRBV7-3	TRBJ2-5	.	TRBD2	TGTGCCAGCAGCTTAGGGGGGGACCAGTACTTC	CASSLGGDQYF
TRBV7-9	TRBJ1-2	.	.	TGTGCCAGCAGCTTATTCACAGAAAACTATGGCTACACCTTC	CASSLFTENYGYTF
TRBV27	TRBJ2-1	few	.	TGTGCCAGCAGTATCAGGACAGACTTCTACAATGAGCAGTTCTTC	CASSIRTDFYNEQFF
TRBV5-6	TRBJ2-7	few	TRBD1	TGTGCCAGCAGCTTGGACCCAGGGGGCGTCTACGAGCAGTACTTC	CASSLDPGGVYEQYF
TRBV5-4	TRBJ2-2	.	TRBD1	TGTGCCAGCAGCGCGGTACAGGGGGTCTCCGGGGAGCTGTTTTTT	CASSAVQGVSGELFF
TRBV5-1	TRBJ2-6	few	TRBD1	TGCGCCAGCAGCTTGACAGGGGCCCAAAGCTCTGGGGCCAACGTCCTGACTTTC	CASSLTGAQSSGANVLTF
TRBV28	TRBJ1-4	.	TRBD1	TGTGCCAGCAGTGCAGGGGGCGCAACTAATGAAAAACTGTTTTTT	CASSAGGATNEKLFF
TRBV10-2	TRBJ2-3	.	TRBD2	TGCGCCAGCAGTGAGAATTTAGCGGGAAACGGTGCAGATACGCAGTATTTT	CASSENLAGNGADTQYF
TRBV2	TRBJ1-2	.	TRBD1	TGTGCCAGGCGTGAGGGACAGGGGGCAGGAGGCTACACCTTC	CARREGQGAGGYTF
TRBV5-1	TRBJ2-3	.	.	TGCGCCAGCAGCTTGGGATGGGGTTCTAGCACAGATACGCAGTATTTT	CASSLGWGSSTDTQYF
TRBV28	TRBJ2-1	.	.	TGTGCCAGCAGTTGGAAAGGTTATGAGCAGTTCTTC	CASSWKGYEQFF
TRBV5-5	TRBJ2-6	.	.	TGTGCCAGCAGCGCCGACAGACTCTCTGGGGCCAACGTCCTGACTTTC	CASSADRLSGANVLTF
TRBV10-3	TRBJ2-7	.	TRBD2	TGTGCCATCCTGGCAGGGACTAGCGGGATTAGGGACGAGCAGTACTTC	CAILAGTSGIRDEQYF
TRBV20-1	TRBJ2-7	.	.	TGCAGTGCTAGTGAAATAGGGGGGCAGTACTTC	CSASEIGGQYF
TRBV18	TRBJ2-1	.	TRBD2	TGTGCCAGCTCACCTGACGGGAGGGTCAATGAGCAGTTCTTC	CASSPDGRVNEQFF
TRBV27	TRBJ2-7	.	.	TGTGCCAGCAGTTTATCGTCCGGGCCTGCTTCCTACGAGCAGTACTTC	CASSLSSGPASYEQYF
TRBV11-1	TRBJ2-7	.	TRBD2	TGTGCCAGCAGCTTGGCGGGAGGTACCCACGAGCAGTACTTC	CASSLAGGTHEQYF
TRBV6-1	TRBJ2-1	.	.	TGTGCCAGCAGTGAATTAGGGCAGGGGACCTACAATGAGCAGTTCTTC	CASSELGQGTYNEQFF
TRBV5-1	TRBJ2-7	.	TRBD2	TGCGCCAGCAGCACGGGACTAGCGGGCGACCTTTACAAGTACTTC	CASSTGLAGDLYKYF
TRBV6-5	TRBJ2-2	many	.	TGTGCCAGCAGTCACAACACGGGGGAGCTGTTTTTT	CASSHNTGELFF